These 32 T cell receptor beta chains were all obtained from the same sample, sequenced in a study of T cell repertoires in cytomegalovirus infection. TCRdb re-analysed the reads in MiXCR, keeping a single row per CDR3 protein. The table records around 180,000 distinct CDR3 sequences, roughly 19% of them present only once. The sample comprised PBMCs. The receptors were gathered from a human donor in good health (CMV status not recorded). Some clones in this sample may be carry-over from other donors' samples.

In its sample, this clonotype was seen a few times. CDR3 in DNA: TGTGCCAGCAGTTACCGACTAGCGGGAGGACTCAACACCGGGGAGCTGTTTTTT. This gives the protein CASSYRLAGGLNTGELFF. This sequence joins TRBV7-2 and TRBJ2-2; 13 bases fit TRBD2. CDR3 size: 18 residues. The V and J ends lost 6 bases and 2 bases, in that order; junction bases with no gene match: 9. The germline V gene encodes CDR1 SGHTA and CDR2 FQGNSA.

J is TRBJ1-4 and V is TRBV6-5; 10 bases fit TRBD1. V gave up 7 bases and J gave up 0 bases; unmatched junction bases: 2. This CDR3 contains 15 residues. CDR1 is MNHEY, CDR2 SVGAGI, per germline. CDR3 bases: TGTGCCAGCAAGGGACAGGGGACAACTAATGAAAAACTGTTTTTT. Encoded protein: CASKGQGTTNEKLFF.

This chain uses TRBV20-1 with TRBJ2-1; D uncertain. CDR3 length equals 13 residues. The germline gives CDR1 DFQATT, CDR2 SNEGSKA (reference sequence). Trimming took off 4 bases at V and 5 bases at J, with 12 bases between the two ends. Here the CDR3 DNA reads TGCAGTGCTACTGTCTGGGGAAACAATGAGCAGTTCTTC. Encoded protein: CSATVWGNNEQFF.

This clonotype was observed once. This chain joins TRBV12-3 or TRBV12-4 and TRBJ1-6, with D tentatively TRBD1 (5 bases). V was shortened by 5 bases and J by 15 bases, with 20 bases between the two germline ends. The CDR3 sequence is 14 residues long. Here the CDR3 reads CASSTSSPGLLLHF. CDR3 in DNA: TGTGCCAGCAGTACATCATCTCCAGGGCTCCTCCTCCACTTT.

The V gene is TRBV7-9, the J gene TRBJ2-5; D may be TRBD2 (5 bases). The CDR3 is 16 amino acids. V dropped 5 bases and J dropped 4 bases, with 20 bases sitting between them. The germline V gene has CDR1 SEHNR and CDR2 FQNEAQ (reference sequence). This CDR3 is CASSLFWLAERETQYF. The CDR3 DNA is TGTGCCAGCAGCCTTTTTTGGCTAGCCGAAAGAGAGACCCAGTACTTC.

The table lists this clonotype with many counts. This rearrangement joins TRBV7-3 to TRBJ1-1; no definite D call. V lost 1 base and J lost 4, with 10 bases in between. Germline CDR1 and CDR2: SGHTA and FQGTGA. The CDR3 is made up of 14 amino acids. CDR3 residues: CASSLNLGSTEAFF. The CDR3 DNA sequence: TGTGCCAGCAGCTTAAACTTGGGGAGCACTGAAGCTTTCTTT.

This clonotype was counted a few times. V usage is TRBV14 and J usage is TRBJ2-1; 8 positions match TRBD2. This CDR3 is built from 16 residues. With V trimmed by 3 bases and J by 6 bases, 10 bases remained unmatched. Germline V gives CDR1 SGHDN, CDR2 FVKESK. In DNA, the CDR3 is TGTGCCAGCAGCCACGTCCCGGGACTAGGGGCCAATGAGCAGTTCTTC. Residues: CASSHVPGLGANEQFF.

The chain is built from TRBV6-2 or TRBV6-3 and TRBJ1-1; D is uncertain. V gave up 9 bases and J gave up 8 bases, with 19 bases separating them. The CDR3 covers 13 residues. Germline lookup yields CDR1 MNHEY and CDR2 SVGEGT. CDR3 nucleotide sequence: TGTGCCAGTCGCCCCCACGGGAGGGCAGAAGCTTTCTTT. Protein sequence: CASRPHGRAEAFF.

This clonotype was found a few times. The chain has TRBV7-2 and TRBJ1-4; possible D gene TRBD1, 5 bases. The CDR3 runs to 16 residues. Trimming stripped 5 bases from V and 5 bases from J, with 18 bases between. Per the germline V gene, CDR1 is SGHTA and CDR2 is FQGNSA. CDR3 protein: CASSPNLAGLNEKLFF. CDR3 sequence (DNA): TGTGCCAGCAGCCCTAACTTAGCAGGGTTGAATGAAAAACTGTTTTTT.

This chain connects TRBV6-5 to TRBJ2-5; D uncertain. The V end lost 0 bases, the J end lost 5 bases, and 13 bases lay between the germline ends. Germline assignment: CDR1 MNHEY and CDR2 SVGAGI. CDR3 length: 15 amino acids. CDR3: CASSYSSSTSETQYF. CDR3 in DNA: TGTGCCAGCAGTTACTCGAGCAGCACGTCGGAGACCCAGTACTTC.

The V gene is TRBV11-3, the J gene TRBJ1-4, with D possibly being TRBD1 (6 bases). This CDR3 is 13 amino acids long. Trimming removed 3 bases from V and 8 bases from J, with 10 bases in between. Germline assignment: CDR1 SGHNT and CDR2 YENEEA. This CDR3 reads CASSLGASEKLFF. The CDR3 nucleotides are TGTGCCAGCAGCTTGGGGGCATCCGAAAAACTGTTTTTT.

This clonotype has at least ten counts. The rearrangement uses TRBV11-2 and TRBJ1-2; TRBD1 matches at 9 bases. The CDR3 runs to 12 residues. V lost 8 bases to trimming and J lost 2 bases; unmatched junction nucleotides: 0. Germline-derived CDR1 and CDR2 are SGHAT and FQNNGV. CDR3 protein: CASGQGNYGYTF. The CDR3 coding sequence is TGTGCCAGCGGACAGGGGAACTATGGCTACACCTTC.

This chain connects TRBV12-3 or TRBV12-4 to TRBJ2-2; 11 bases are shared with TRBD2. V lost 3 bases and J lost 6; bases outside the gene matches: 3. The CDR3 spans 15 residues. The CDR3 region has the DNA TGTGCCAGCAGTTTGTCTAGCGGGGGGTCCGGGGAGCTGTTTTTT. This sequence encodes CASSLSSGGSGELFF.

This clonotype was detected many times. This chain uses TRBV12-3 or TRBV12-4 with TRBJ2-3; TRBD2 is a possible D gene (6 bases). The V and J ends lost 5 bases and 13 bases respectively, with 22 bases between them. The CDR3 loop spans 14 amino acids. CDR3 DNA: TGTGCCAGCAGTCCGAATCGGGGGACCGCAGAGGAGTATTTT. It yields the protein CASSPNRGTAEEYF.

Concerning this clonotype itself: Since a much larger clone is just one base distant, this may be a read error. CDR3 amino acids: CASSEGRKRTREFF. The CDR3 nucleotides read TGTGCCAGCAGTGAGGGGAGAAAGCGGACTAGAGAGTTCTTC. V gene TRBV7-8 combines with J gene TRBJ2-1; TRBD2 matches 7 bases. The CDR3 sequence is 14 residues long. With V trimmed by 6 bases and J by 14 bases, 16 bases remained unmatched. Per the germline V gene, CDR1 is SGHVS and CDR2 is FQNEAQ.

This clonotype is judged medium-sized. The chain couples TRBV12-3 or TRBV12-4 to TRBJ1-1; D call uncertain. CDR3 length: 14 amino acids. Between the trimmed V and J ends, which lost 7 bases and 5 bases, there was a span of 17 bases. The CDR3 loop reads CASTMREVSTEAFF. The DNA for the CDR3 is TGTGCCAGCACCATGCGCGAGGTATCGACTGAAGCTTTCTTT.

This clonotype turned up a few times. V usage is TRBV7-2 and J usage is TRBJ2-5; a possible D gene is TRBD2 (5 bases). V lost 0 bases and J lost 5, with 13 bases in between. The CDR3 runs to 15 residues. The germline CDR1 and CDR2 sequences are SGHTA and FQGNSA. The CDR3 spells CASSLASGVGETQYF. CDR3 coding DNA: TGTGCCAGCAGCTTAGCCTCCGGGGTAGGGGAGACCCAGTACTTC.

This clonotype was observed a handful of times. J is TRBJ2-7 and V is TRBV20-1; D call uncertain. The germline CDR1 and CDR2 sequences are DFQATT and SNEGSKA (reference sequence). The length of the CDR3 is 14 residues. Trimming stripped 0 bases from V and 1 base from J, with 10 bases between. CDR3 sequence reads: CSARDSQRSYEQYF. Written as DNA, the CDR3 is TGCAGTGCTAGAGATTCCCAGAGATCCTACGAGCAGTACTTC.

This clonotype was found a few times. This chain connects TRBV6-2 or TRBV6-3 to TRBJ2-1, with a possible D match to TRBD2 (6 bases). The CDR3 length is 15 residues. Germline CDR1 and CDR2: MNHEY and SVGEGT. The V end was cut by 5 bases, the J end by 8 bases, with 19 bases between. The CDR3 spells CASSRSGFPFDEQFF. Written as DNA, the CDR3 is TGTGCCAGCAGTCGTAGCGGTTTCCCTTTTGATGAGCAGTTCTTC.

Only a few counts were recorded for this clonotype. The gene calls are TRBV6-2 or TRBV6-3 and TRBJ1-1; possible D gene TRBD1, 5 bases. Germline CDR1 reads MNHEY; CDR2 reads SVGEGT. Deletions cut 6 bases from V and 4 bases from J, with 15 bases between. The CDR3 consists of 14 residues. CDR3 bases: TGTGCCAGCAGCCCCTACGGGGGTGGCACTGAAGCTTTCTTT. It is translated as CASSPYGGGTEAFF.

This clonotype showed up just a few times. The chain is built from TRBV28 and TRBJ2-3, with 11 positions matching TRBD2. V dropped 1 base and J dropped 5; count of bases not matched to a gene: 5. CDR1 and CDR2 from the germline V gene are MDHEN and SYDVKM. This CDR3 contains 16 residues. The CDR3 DNA reads as TGTGCCAGCAGTTTATCTCTAGCGGGAGGTCAAGATACGCAGTATTTT. Protein product: CASSLSLAGGQDTQYF.

This clonotype was observed once. Since a much larger clone is just one base distant, this may be a read error. The chain couples TRBV12-3 or TRBV12-4 to TRBJ2-1, with 7 bases fitting TRBD2. The CDR3 runs 13 residues. Here the CDR3 reads CAGSFTEAGEQFF. As DNA, the CDR3 is TGTGCCGGCAGTTTTACTGAAGCGGGGGAGCAGTTCTTC.

This clonotype was counted many times. J is TRBJ2-1 and V is TRBV5-5; D perhaps matches TRBD1 (5 bases). CDR3 length: 13 residues. CDR1 and CDR2 from the germline V gene are SGHKS and YYEKEE (reference sequence). V gave up 5 bases and J gave up 4 bases, with 10 bases separating them. For the CDR3, the DNA is TGTGCCAGCAGTTCAGGGCCGTACAATGAGCAGTTCTTC. Translating gives CASSSGPYNEQFF.

This sequence joins TRBV7-3 and TRBJ2-7; 7 bases are shared with TRBD1. Germline CDR1 and CDR2: SGHTA and FQGTGA. V shed 5 bases and J 6 bases; nucleotides not matched to a gene: 13. The length of the CDR3 is 15 residues. The CDR3 sequence: CASSQTGTAFSEQYF. DNA for the CDR3: TGTGCCAGCAGCCAAACCGGGACAGCATTCTCCGAGCAGTACTTC. The complete variable domain, with remaining parts taken from reference TRBV7-3 and TRBJ2-7, reads GAGVSQTPSNKVTEKGKYVELRCDPISGHTALYWYRQSLGQGPEFLIYFQGTGAADDSGLPNDRFFAVRPEGSVSTLKIQRTERGDSAVYLCASSQTGTAFSEQYFGPGTRLTVT.

This clonotype was found a few times. The chain combines TRBV6-5 with TRBJ1-1; no reliable D call. Per the germline V gene, CDR1 is MNHEY and CDR2 is SVGAGI. Trimming pared 2 bases from V and 4 bases from J, leaving 8 bases between. The CDR3 length is 13 residues. DNA for the CDR3: TGTGCCAGCAGTTACGACGGCGGCACTGAAGCTTTCTTT. Protein sequence: CASSYDGGTEAFF.

This clonotype was recorded many times. This sequence joins TRBV7-2 and TRBJ2-4; TRBD2 matches at 7 bases. Germline V gene lookup returns CDR1 SGHTA and CDR2 FQGNSA. Trimming took 0 bases from V and 7 from J; bases not matched to a gene: 9. This CDR3 region has 16 residues. Here the CDR3 reads CASSLALAGEGNIQYF. The CDR3 nucleotides are TGTGCCAGCAGCTTAGCGCTGGCGGGAGAGGGGAACATTCAGTACTTC.

DNA for the CDR3: TGCGCCAGCAGCCAAGTCAGGAGCCAAGAGACCCAGTACTTC. This sequence encodes CASSQVRSQETQYF. The rearrangement joins TRBV4-1 to TRBJ2-5; D gene ambiguous. In germline, CDR1 is MGHRA, CDR2 YSYEKL. V dropped 1 base and J dropped 1 base, with 7 bases sitting between them. The CDR3 runs to 14 residues.

This clonotype was seen only a few times. The chain carries TRBV28 and TRBJ1-5; TRBD1 is a possible D gene (5 bases). The CDR3 runs to 16 residues. V shed 5 bases and J shed 7 bases, with 21 bases lying between them. CDR1 is MDHEN and CDR2 is SYDVKM in the germline V gene. This CDR3 is CASSTEGEGSGQPQHF. The CDR3 nucleotides read TGTGCCAGCAGTACCGAAGGGGAGGGGAGCGGGCAGCCCCAGCATTTT.

The chain couples TRBV28 to TRBJ2-1; TRBD2 matches 7 bases. J lost 7 bases, V lost 6 bases, and 12 bases had no gene match. Per germline, CDR1 MDHEN and CDR2 SYDVKM. This CDR3 spans 15 amino acids. CDR3 sequence: CASSSPAGVKNEQFF. The CDR3 DNA sequence: TGTGCCAGCAGCTCTCCTGCGGGAGTTAAAAATGAGCAGTTCTTC.

This clonotype was seen just once. The V and J genes are TRBV20-1 and TRBJ1-5; 7 nucleotides align to TRBD1. The CDR3 spans 18 residues. Germline assignment: CDR1 DFQATT and CDR2 SNEGSKA (reference sequence). J lost 3 bases, V lost 4 bases, and 18 bases had no gene match. DNA for the CDR3: TGCAGTGCTACTTCCCGGGAGGGAGGGGGCATTGACAATCAGCCCCAGCATTTT. Translation: CSATSREGGGIDNQPQHF.

The chain is built from TRBV7-9 and TRBJ2-2; TRBD1 is a possible D gene (5 bases). CDR3 length: 15 residues. Trimming removed 6 bases at V and 2 bases at J, with 13 bases between. Germline CDR1 is SEHNR and CDR2 is FQNEAQ (reference sequence). CDR3 DNA: TGTGCCAGCAGTCCAAGGGGCGTCAACACCGGGGAGCTGTTTTTT. It encodes CASSPRGVNTGELFF.

This clonotype has ten or more counts. The DNA of the CDR3 is TGTGCCAGCAGCTTAGTCGCTAGCGGAACCACCGGGGAGCTGTTTTTT. Protein: CASSLVASGTTGELFF. This chain connects TRBV11-2 to TRBJ2-2; 7 bases match TRBD2. J was trimmed by 4 bases and V by 1 base; bases with no gene match: 6. From germline, CDR1 is SGHAT and CDR2 FQNNGV. The CDR3 contains 16 residues.